This T cell receptor beta chain appears in the sequencing data of a study of blood T cell repertoires in COVID-19. Study-wide context: Samples representing acute and convalescent COVID-19 were sourced from the United States, Italy and Spain.

Clones were read by immunoSEQ multiplex PCR, and TCRdb kept only the in-frame ones, dropping some. The sample records under 300,000 clones, approximately 90% being singletons. This CDR3 has 15 amino acids. Per germline, CDR1 SGHTA and CDR2 FQGTGA. J was trimmed by 4 bases and V by 4 bases; bases with no gene match: 6. The gene calls are TRBV7-3 and TRBJ2-2; 7 bases fit TRBD1. The sequence came from a man aged 40-50 years who had recovered from COVID-19. Input material: PBMCs or T cells enriched from blood (not recorded which). The CDR3 DNA reads TGTGCCAGCAGCTATGGGACAGTTGGCACCGGGGAGCTGTTTTTT. It encodes CASSYGTVGTGELFF.